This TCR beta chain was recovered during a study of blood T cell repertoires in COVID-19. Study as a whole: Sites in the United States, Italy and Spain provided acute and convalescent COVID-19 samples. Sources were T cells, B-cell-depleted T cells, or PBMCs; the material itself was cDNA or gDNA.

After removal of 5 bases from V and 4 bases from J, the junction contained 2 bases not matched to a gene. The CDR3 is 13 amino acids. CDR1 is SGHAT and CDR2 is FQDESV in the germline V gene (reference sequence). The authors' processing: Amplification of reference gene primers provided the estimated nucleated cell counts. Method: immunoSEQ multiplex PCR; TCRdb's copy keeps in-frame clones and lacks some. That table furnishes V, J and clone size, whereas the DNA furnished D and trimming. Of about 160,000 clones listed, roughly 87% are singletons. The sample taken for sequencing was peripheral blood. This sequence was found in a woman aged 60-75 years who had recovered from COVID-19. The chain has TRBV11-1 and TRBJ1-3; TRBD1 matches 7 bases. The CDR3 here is CASSTGEGNTIYF. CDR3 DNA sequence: TGTGCCAGCAGCACAGGGGAAGGAAACACCATATATTTT.